A selection of T cell receptor beta chains follows, all from one sample in a study of blood T cell repertoires in COVID-19. Measured with immunoSEQ multiplex PCR; TCRdb has only the in-frame clones, and not every one. The sample consists of hundreds of thousands of clones, around 87% of them appearing once. Sequenced: PBMCs or T cells enriched from blood (not recorded which). The receptors were gathered from a woman aged 45-65 years who had recovered from COVID-19. Each CDR3 is given with its conserved first and last residue. Each record gives: D gene, clone size, V gene, J gene, CDR3 DNA, CDR3 protein. A D gene is named only where the DNA matches it firmly. Expanded clones are given a class, and other clones once, few, many or no size at all.

d_gene: .
abundance: .
v_gene: TRBV28
j_gene: TRBJ1-3
CDR3nt: TGTGCCAGCACCGTACAGGGATCTGGAAACACCATATATTTT
CDR3aa: CASTVQGSGNTIYF

d_gene: .
abundance: .
v_gene: TRBV7-9
j_gene: TRBJ1-5
CDR3nt: TGTGCCAGCAGCCCAGTGGATCAGCCCCAGCATTTT
CDR3aa: CASSPVDQPQHF

d_gene: .
abundance: few
v_gene: TRBV30
j_gene: TRBJ1-4
CDR3nt: TGTGCCTGGAGTGTATCGAGGGTCAGAACTAATGAAAAACTGTTTTTT
CDR3aa: CAWSVSRVRTNEKLFF

d_gene: TRBD1
abundance: .
v_gene: TRBV7-8
j_gene: TRBJ1-1
CDR3nt: TGTGCCAGCAGCTTAAAGGGACAGGGTTTTATGAACACTGAAGCTTTCTTT
CDR3aa: CASSLKGQGFMNTEAFF

d_gene: TRBD1
abundance: .
v_gene: TRBV10-3
j_gene: TRBJ1-2
CDR3nt: TGTGCCAACCAACTAGACAGGGGCTATGGCTACACCTTC
CDR3aa: CANQLDRGYGYTF

d_gene: TRBD1
abundance: .
v_gene: TRBV18
j_gene: TRBJ1-6
CDR3nt: TGTGCCAGCTCACCAGCTCCACCACAGGGGGCTTTGGGTTCACCCCTCCACTTT
CDR3aa: CASSPAPPQGALGSPLHF

d_gene: TRBD2
abundance: .
v_gene: TRBV6-2/TRBV6-3
j_gene: TRBJ2-7
CDR3nt: TGTGCCAGCAGTTACCCGAGCGGGAGGGCCTCCTACGAGCAGTACTTC
CDR3aa: CASSYPSGRASYEQYF

d_gene: .
abundance: .
v_gene: TRBV5-1
j_gene: TRBJ2-1
CDR3nt: TGCGCCAGCAGCTTGGTTACTAGCAGCTACAATGAGCAGTTCTTC
CDR3aa: CASSLVTSSYNEQFF

d_gene: .
abundance: .
v_gene: TRBV7-9
j_gene: TRBJ1-2
CDR3nt: TGTGCCAGCAGCTCAGGGGTAAAGCTCTATGGCTACACCTTC
CDR3aa: CASSSGVKLYGYTF

d_gene: TRBD1
abundance: .
v_gene: TRBV3-1/TRBV3-2
j_gene: TRBJ1-2
CDR3nt: TGTGCCAGCAGCCAGCGGCAGACAGGGTATGGCTACACCTTC
CDR3aa: CASSQRQTGYGYTF

d_gene: TRBD1
abundance: .
v_gene: TRBV3-1/TRBV3-2
j_gene: TRBJ1-2
CDR3nt: TGTGCCAGCAGCCAGGGAGGGACAGGAGGCGTTGTCTATGGCTACACCTTC
CDR3aa: CASSQGGTGGVVYGYTF

d_gene: TRBD1
abundance: .
v_gene: TRBV3-1/TRBV3-2
j_gene: TRBJ2-3
CDR3nt: TGTGCCAGCAGCCAGGGACAGGGGCGGACAGATACGCAGTATTTT
CDR3aa: CASSQGQGRTDTQYF

d_gene: TRBD1
abundance: .
v_gene: TRBV28
j_gene: TRBJ2-1
CDR3nt: TGTGCCAGCATCCCCACCGGGACAGGGGTAGGGAATGAGCAGTTCTTC
CDR3aa: CASIPTGTGVGNEQFF

d_gene: .
abundance: .
v_gene: TRBV28
j_gene: TRBJ1-2
CDR3nt: TGTGCCAGCCGGCCCTTACTATATGGCTACACCTTC
CDR3aa: CASRPLLYGYTF

d_gene: TRBD1
abundance: once
v_gene: TRBV29-1
j_gene: TRBJ1-2
CDR3nt: TGCAGCGTTGCCGGACAGGGGGATAGCTATGGCTACACCTTC
CDR3aa: CSVAGQGDSYGYTF

d_gene: .
abundance: .
v_gene: TRBV21-1
j_gene: TRBJ2-5
CDR3nt: TGTGCCAGCAGCAATCCGGTGACTAGCGGGAGGCTAAAAAAGGAGACCCAGTACTTC
CDR3aa: CASSNPVTSGRLKKETQYF

d_gene: TRBD2
abundance: .
v_gene: TRBV14
j_gene: TRBJ2-7
CDR3nt: TGTGCCAGCAGCCAAGGACTAGCGGGGGTCTACGAGCAGTACTTC
CDR3aa: CASSQGLAGVYEQYF

d_gene: TRBD1
abundance: .
v_gene: TRBV9
j_gene: TRBJ1-2
CDR3nt: TGTGCCAGCAGCCCCGAACAGGGGGCCGGCTACACCTTC
CDR3aa: CASSPEQGAGYTF

d_gene: TRBD2
abundance: .
v_gene: TRBV5-4
j_gene: TRBJ2-7
CDR3nt: TGTGCCAGCAGCTTAGGAATAGCGGGAGTGGACGAGCAGTACTTC
CDR3aa: CASSLGIAGVDEQYF

d_gene: .
abundance: .
v_gene: TRBV7-9
j_gene: TRBJ2-6
CDR3nt: TGTGCCAGCAGCTTAGAGGGGTCCTCTGGGGCCAACGTCCTGACTTTC
CDR3aa: CASSLEGSSGANVLTF

d_gene: TRBD2
abundance: .
v_gene: TRBV5-6
j_gene: TRBJ2-2
CDR3nt: TGTGCCAGCAGCCGGCGGACTAGCGGGATCGGTAGACCCGGGGAGCTGTTTTTT
CDR3aa: CASSRRTSGIGRPGELFF

d_gene: .
abundance: .
v_gene: TRBV15
j_gene: TRBJ2-1
CDR3nt: TGTGCCACCAGCAGTAGAGTTACCGGGGTTGAGCAGTTCTTC
CDR3aa: CATSSRVTGVEQFF

d_gene: TRBD2
abundance: .
v_gene: TRBV12-5
j_gene: TRBJ2-7
CDR3nt: TGTGCTAGTGCCTCCCCGCTGAGCGGGGGGCGGGAGTACTTC
CDR3aa: CASASPLSGGREYF

d_gene: TRBD2
abundance: .
v_gene: TRBV27
j_gene: TRBJ2-1
CDR3nt: TGTGCCAGCAGGTCTAGCGGGGGCAATGAGCAGTTCTTC
CDR3aa: CASRSSGGNEQFF

d_gene: .
abundance: .
v_gene: TRBV30
j_gene: TRBJ1-2
CDR3nt: TGTGCCTGGAGTACTCAGGGCGTTTATGGCTACACCTTC
CDR3aa: CAWSTQGVYGYTF

d_gene: .
abundance: .
v_gene: TRBV3-1/TRBV3-2
j_gene: TRBJ1-4
CDR3nt: TGTGCCAGCAGCCAAGGACCGGGTGGGTGGGAAAAACTGTTTTTT
CDR3aa: CASSQGPGGWEKLFF

d_gene: .
abundance: .
v_gene: TRBV10-2
j_gene: TRBJ1-3
CDR3nt: TGCGCCAGCAGTGATTGGAGCTCTGGAAACACCATATATTTT
CDR3aa: CASSDWSSGNTIYF

d_gene: .
abundance: .
v_gene: TRBV7-2
j_gene: TRBJ2-1
CDR3nt: TGTGCCAGCAGCCCGAACCGGGGAAACAATGAGCAGTTCTTC
CDR3aa: CASSPNRGNNEQFF

d_gene: TRBD2
abundance: .
v_gene: TRBV7-9
j_gene: TRBJ2-1
CDR3nt: TGTGCCAGCAGCACGACTAGCGGGAGCTCCTACAATGAGCAGTTCTTC
CDR3aa: CASSTTSGSSYNEQFF

d_gene: .
abundance: .
v_gene: TRBV12-3/TRBV12-4
j_gene: TRBJ1-4
CDR3nt: TGTGCCAGCAGTTTGGGAAGGGGCGAAAAACTGTTTTTT
CDR3aa: CASSLGRGEKLFF

d_gene: .
abundance: .
v_gene: TRBV14
j_gene: TRBJ1-4
CDR3nt: TGTGCCAGCAGCCAAGAGATCCGGGGATTTAATGAAAAACTGTTTTTT
CDR3aa: CASSQEIRGFNEKLFF

d_gene: .
abundance: .
v_gene: TRBV10-3
j_gene: TRBJ1-1
CDR3nt: TGTGCCACCATCCTGGGGGGGGATCTCACTGAAGCTTTCTTT
CDR3aa: CATILGGDLTEAFF

d_gene: .
abundance: once
v_gene: TRBV5-1
j_gene: TRBJ1-4
CDR3nt: TGCGCCAGCAGCTTGGGAGGACTAATTAATGAAAAACTGTTTTTT
CDR3aa: CASSLGGLINEKLFF

d_gene: TRBD2
abundance: once
v_gene: TRBV3-1/TRBV3-2
j_gene: TRBJ2-5
CDR3nt: TGTGCCAGCAGCCAAGATTTCGAGCGGGGACAAGAGACCCAGTACTTC
CDR3aa: CASSQDFERGQETQYF

d_gene: .
abundance: .
v_gene: TRBV30
j_gene: TRBJ1-6
CDR3nt: TGTGCCTGGACGATCCTAGCGGGCCAATCACCCCTCCACTTT
CDR3aa: CAWTILAGQSPLHF

d_gene: TRBD2
abundance: few
v_gene: TRBV6-1
j_gene: TRBJ2-7
CDR3nt: TGTGCCAGCAGTGAAGCGTCTAGCGGGGGCTACGAGCAGTACTTC
CDR3aa: CASSEASSGGYEQYF

d_gene: .
abundance: .
v_gene: TRBV18
j_gene: TRBJ1-5
CDR3nt: TGTGCCAGCTCACCACAGGGGAAAGACCAGCCCCAGCATTTT
CDR3aa: CASSPQGKDQPQHF

d_gene: TRBD2
abundance: .
v_gene: TRBV5-4
j_gene: TRBJ2-1
CDR3nt: TGTGCCAGCACGGCGGGAGGGCAAATTGGCGAGCAGTTCTTC
CDR3aa: CASTAGGQIGEQFF

d_gene: .
abundance: .
v_gene: TRBV7-2
j_gene: TRBJ1-1
CDR3nt: TGTGCCAGCAGCCCACACCAGAACACTGAAGCTTTCTTT
CDR3aa: CASSPHQNTEAFF

d_gene: .
abundance: .
v_gene: TRBV7-6
j_gene: TRBJ2-7
CDR3nt: TGTGCCAGCAGCTTAACAGAGGGTATGGAGCAGTACTTC
CDR3aa: CASSLTEGMEQYF

d_gene: TRBD1
abundance: .
v_gene: TRBV12-5
j_gene: TRBJ2-1
CDR3nt: TGTGCTAGTGCCTCCGGGACAGGGTCGGAAAATGAGCAGTTCTTC
CDR3aa: CASASGTGSENEQFF

d_gene: .
abundance: few
v_gene: TRBV5-6
j_gene: TRBJ1-5
CDR3nt: TGTGCCAGCAGCTTGTATAGCAATCAGCCCCAGCATTTT
CDR3aa: CASSLYSNQPQHF

d_gene: TRBD1
abundance: .
v_gene: TRBV4-1
j_gene: TRBJ1-1
CDR3nt: TGCGCCAGCAGCCAAGGAGCTCAGGGGGCTGTAACTGAAGCTTTCTTT
CDR3aa: CASSQGAQGAVTEAFF

d_gene: TRBD1
abundance: .
v_gene: TRBV28
j_gene: TRBJ1-6
CDR3nt: TGTGCCAGCAGTTTGTTCGGACAGGGTAATTCACCCCTCCACTTT
CDR3aa: CASSLFGQGNSPLHF

d_gene: TRBD1
abundance: .
v_gene: TRBV5-6
j_gene: TRBJ2-1
CDR3nt: TGTGCCAGCAGCCGGGACAGGGGGCCCAATGAGCAGTTCTTC
CDR3aa: CASSRDRGPNEQFF

d_gene: .
abundance: .
v_gene: TRBV10-3
j_gene: TRBJ1-5
CDR3nt: TGTGCCATCAGTGAGTTGGCAGGGGACAATCAGCCCCAGCATTTT
CDR3aa: CAISELAGDNQPQHF

d_gene: .
abundance: .
v_gene: TRBV2
j_gene: TRBJ1-2
CDR3nt: TGTGCCAGCAGTGAAGACAGCTATGGCTACACCTTC
CDR3aa: CASSEDSYGYTF

d_gene: TRBD1
abundance: .
v_gene: TRBV6-5
j_gene: TRBJ2-5
CDR3nt: TGTGCCAGCAGGGATACCGGGACAGGGCATGGCCAGGGGGACTTC
CDR3aa: CASRDTGTGHGQGDF

d_gene: TRBD2
abundance: once
v_gene: TRBV7-9
j_gene: TRBJ2-1
CDR3nt: TGTGCCAGCAGCTCGGGACTAGCGGGAGTTACCTACAATGAGCAGTTCTTC
CDR3aa: CASSSGLAGVTYNEQFF

d_gene: .
abundance: .
v_gene: TRBV7-9
j_gene: TRBJ1-4
CDR3nt: TGTGCCAGCAGCAAACCAGGGGAATCTGAAAAACTGTTTTTT
CDR3aa: CASSKPGESEKLFF

d_gene: TRBD1
abundance: .
v_gene: TRBV7-9
j_gene: TRBJ2-7
CDR3nt: TGTGCCAGCAGCTTAAGGGGGCTCCCCTACGAGCAGTACTTC
CDR3aa: CASSLRGLPYEQYF

d_gene: TRBD2
abundance: .
v_gene: TRBV7-7
j_gene: TRBJ2-3
CDR3nt: TGTGCTAGCAGCTTAGGTGTAGCGGGTACAGATACGCAGTATTTT
CDR3aa: CASSLGVAGTDTQYF

d_gene: .
abundance: .
v_gene: TRBV27
j_gene: TRBJ1-2
CDR3nt: TGTGCCAGCAGTTACCTCCTTTCGGACAGCGAGGGCTACACCTTC
CDR3aa: CASSYLLSDSEGYTF

d_gene: TRBD1
abundance: once
v_gene: TRBV28
j_gene: TRBJ2-7
CDR3nt: TGTGCCAGCAGGCACCCGGGACAGGGAAACGAGCAGTACTTC
CDR3aa: CASRHPGQGNEQYF

d_gene: .
abundance: .
v_gene: TRBV28
j_gene: TRBJ1-2
CDR3nt: TGTGCCAGCAGTTTATCAAACTATGGCTACACCTTC
CDR3aa: CASSLSNYGYTF

d_gene: .
abundance: .
v_gene: TRBV7-9
j_gene: TRBJ1-4
CDR3nt: TGTGCCAGCAGCGCCCGCCAGGGCAATGAAAAACTGTTTTTT
CDR3aa: CASSARQGNEKLFF

d_gene: TRBD2
abundance: .
v_gene: TRBV4-1
j_gene: TRBJ2-7
CDR3nt: TGCGCCAGCAGCCCCGACCCGACTAGCGGGAGTATCTACGAGCAGTACTTC
CDR3aa: CASSPDPTSGSIYEQYF

d_gene: TRBD1
abundance: .
v_gene: TRBV2
j_gene: TRBJ1-4
CDR3nt: TGTGCCAGCAGTCTGACAGGGTTTAATGAAAAACTGTTTTTT
CDR3aa: CASSLTGFNEKLFF

d_gene: TRBD2
abundance: .
v_gene: TRBV28
j_gene: TRBJ2-7
CDR3nt: TGTGCCAGCAGTTTAACTAGCGGGAGCGGCGAGCAGTACTTC
CDR3aa: CASSLTSGSGEQYF